Sequencing of this T cell receptor (beta chain) was carried out in a study of shared clonotypes between healthy human individuals. The naive CD8 fraction comprised CD45RO-negative cells positively selected for CCR7 and excluded terminally differentiated effector memory CD45RA+ cells. Of note for this clone: Its target is not known.

Findings and limits, study-wide: Clonotype sharing across donors was expected to vary with sequencing depth.

Only in-frame clones appear in the TCRdb table, and some are missing; sequencing was by immunoSEQ multiplex PCR. The table shows around 1,900,000 clones, with just under 95% occurring only once. Sequences were obtained from naive CD8+ T cells from PBMCs. The TCR comes from a man younger than 35 in good health. Some clones in this sample may be carry-over from other donors' samples.

CDR3 in amino acids: CASSSLGRADEQYF. The CDR3 bases are TGTGCCAGCAGTTCACTGGGGAGGGCGGACGAGCAGTACTTC. The chain joins TRBV27 to TRBJ2-7; 7 bases align to TRBD2. The germline V gene has CDR1 MNHEY and CDR2 SMNVEV (reference sequence). CDR3 length: 14 residues. The V and J ends lost 4 bases and 5 bases, in that order; junction bases with no gene match: 8.